Listed here are 17 T cell receptor beta chains from one sample, sequenced in a study of blood T cell repertoires in COVID-19. Repertoires were generated with immunoSEQ multiplex PCR, while TCRdb's copy carries only in-frame clones and drops some. The sample yields some 38,000 clones, around 82% seen once. Sequenced sample: peripheral blood. The receptors stem from a man between 70 and 80 years old with acute or convalescent COVID-19.

The rearrangement uses TRBV3-1 (or the pseudogene TRBV3-2) and TRBJ1-5; the D gene is possibly TRBD1 (5 bases). Germline CDR1 reads LGHDT; CDR2 reads YNNKEL (reference sequence). This CDR3 comprises 14 residues. The V and J ends lost 4 bases and 2 bases respectively, with 9 bases between them. The CDR3, as DNA: TGTGCCAGCAGCCCCGGGGGGGGCAATCAGCCCCAGCATTTT. Protein product: CASSPGGGNQPQHF.

The chain joins TRBV10-2 to TRBJ1-5; possible D gene TRBD1, 5 bases. The CDR3 totals 14 residues. Germline assignment: CDR1 WSHSY and CDR2 SAAADI. V lost 1 base to trimming and J lost 4 bases, with 8 bases between them. The CDR3 sequence is CASSEFGGNQPQHF. CDR3 sequence (DNA): TGCGCCAGCAGTGAGTTTGGGGGGAATCAGCCCCAGCATTTT.

This chain joins TRBV5-1 and TRBJ2-1; D is possibly TRBD1 (7 bases). V dropped 7 bases and J dropped 2 bases, with 19 bases sitting between them. Germline CDR1 reads SGHRS; CDR2 reads YFSETQ. This CDR3 contains 16 residues. The CDR3 region has the DNA TGCGCCAGCCAACTGTACAGGGGAGGCCCCTACAATGAGCAGTTCTTC. It specifies CASQLYRGGPYNEQFF.

The chain has TRBV5-1 and TRBJ1-5; D might be TRBD1 (6 bases). Between the trimmed V and J ends, which lost 1 base and 0 bases, there was a span of 11 bases. Per the germline V gene, CDR1 is SGHRS and CDR2 is YFSETQ. The CDR3 totals 16 residues. The CDR3 nucleotides read TGCGCCAGCAGCTTGACAGGGCGATATAGCAATCAGCCCCAGCATTTT. It translates to CASSLTGRYSNQPQHF.

The chain links TRBV9 to TRBJ2-4, with 7 bases that match TRBD1. This CDR3 is 17 amino acids long. Germline lookup yields CDR1 SGDLS and CDR2 YYNGEE. V gave up 4 bases and J gave up 1 base; unmatched junction bases: 11. DNA for the CDR3: TGTGCCAGCAGCCCTGGACAGGCGGTGTTGGCCAAAAACATTCAGTACTTC. Translating gives CASSPGQAVLAKNIQYF.

The rearrangement joins TRBV6-6 to TRBJ1-5, with D possibly matching TRBD1 (5 bases). The ends were cut back, 5 bases at V and 3 bases at J, with 11 bases in the middle. This CDR3 comprises 14 residues. Germline CDR1 and CDR2: MNHNY and SVGAGI (reference sequence). CDR3 protein: CASSQTAANQPQHF. The CDR3 DNA sequence: TGTGCCAGCAGTCAGACAGCAGCCAATCAGCCCCAGCATTTT.

This chain links TRBV5-1 with TRBJ2-5, with 9 bases aligning to TRBD2. V gave up 4 bases and J gave up 2 bases; unmatched junction bases: 9. The germline V gene encodes CDR1 SGHRS and CDR2 YFSETQ. The CDR3 loop spans 16 amino acids. CDR3 nucleotides: TGCGCCAGCAGCCCTACGTCTAGCGGGAAGCAAGAGACCCAGTACTTC. Translating it yields CASSPTSSGKQETQYF.

The chain joins TRBV30 to TRBJ1-6; D uncertain. The germline V gene encodes CDR1 GTSNPN and CDR2 SVGIG (reference sequence). The CDR3 sequence is 13 residues long. V was clipped by 3 bases and J by 9 bases, with 12 bases between them. The CDR3 is CAWSPVNGSPLHF. CDR3 in DNA: TGTGCCTGGAGCCCGGTCAACGGTTCACCCCTCCACTTT.

This chain uses TRBV24-1 with TRBJ2-1, with 9 bases matching TRBD1. The CDR3 has 13 amino acids. V lost 4 bases to trimming and J lost 10 bases; unmatched junction nucleotides: 4. Germline V CDR1 and CDR2: KGHDR, SFDVKD. The DNA for the CDR3 is TGTGCCACCAGTGAGACAGGGGGACGCGAGCAGTTCTTC. Translation: CATSETGGREQFF.

This clone was detected only a few times. The gene calls are TRBV5-1 and TRBJ1-2; D is perhaps TRBD1 (6 bases). Deletions cut 0 bases from V and 5 bases from J, with 14 bases between. CDR3 length: 15 amino acids. The germline V gene has CDR1 SGHRS and CDR2 YFSETQ. CDR3 loop: CASSLGGGKAYGYTF. CDR3 DNA sequence: TGCGCCAGCAGCTTGGGAGGGGGAAAGGCGTATGGCTACACCTTC. Full variable domain (outside the CDR3, taken from reference TRBV5-1 and TRBJ1-2): KAGVTQTPRYLIKTRGQQVTLSCSPISGHRSVSWYQQTPGQGLQFLFEYFSETQRNKGNFPGRFSGRQFSNSRSEMNVSTLELGDSALYLCASSLGGGKAYGYTFGSGTRLTVV.

The chain employs TRBV6-6 and TRBJ2-1; 9 positions match TRBD2. This CDR3 has 15 amino acids. J gave up 1 base and V 4 bases, and 2 bases lay outside the gene matches. Germline V gene lookup returns CDR1 MNHNY and CDR2 SVGAGI (reference sequence). In DNA, the CDR3 is TGTGCCAGCAGTTCTCTAGCGGGATCCTACAATGAGCAGTTCTTC. Its translation is CASSSLAGSYNEQFF.

The chain carries TRBV5-4 and TRBJ2-3; TRBD2 matches at 8 bases. Trimming took 0 bases from V and 3 from J; bases not matched to a gene: 3. CDR1 is SGHNT, CDR2 YYREEE, per germline (reference sequence). The CDR3 is 15 residues long. In nucleotides, the CDR3 is TGTGCCAGCAGCTTGGTAGCGGGGTTGACAGATACGCAGTATTTT. This sequence encodes CASSLVAGLTDTQYF.

CDR3: CASTSYDSLSPLHF. CDR3 DNA: TGTGCCAGCACTTCATACGACAGTCTCTCACCCCTCCACTTT. V and J are TRBV6-6 and TRBJ1-6; a weak D match, TRBD1 (5 bases). The CDR3 loop spans 14 amino acids. V dropped 7 bases and J dropped 10 bases, with 17 bases sitting between them. Per germline, CDR1 MNHNY and CDR2 SVGAGI (reference sequence).

The chain links TRBV30 to TRBJ2-3; 13 bases map to TRBD2. The J segment lost 6 bases and the V segment lost 1 base, leaving 7 bases of the junction unmatched. This CDR3 comprises 16 residues. Germline V gene lookup returns CDR1 GTSNPN and CDR2 SVGIG (reference sequence). The CDR3 DNA follows: TGTGCCTGGAGTGCTGGGACTAGCGGGAAGGGGGATACGCAGTATTTT. Translated, it gives CAWSAGTSGKGDTQYF.

The chain uses TRBV4-1 and TRBJ1-1, with D maybe TRBD1 (5 bases). The germline V gene encodes CDR1 MGHRA and CDR2 YSYEKL. CDR3 length equals 15 residues. Deletions cut 6 bases from V and 0 bases from J, with 14 bases between. CDR3 in amino acids: CASSPAGHLNTEAFF. The CDR3 region has the DNA TGCGCCAGCAGTCCCGCGGGGCATTTGAACACTGAAGCTTTCTTT.

The rearrangement joins TRBV9 to TRBJ2-2; D is perhaps TRBD2 (5 bases). V was cut by 0 bases and J by 5 bases, with 8 bases left in between. The CDR3 extends over 14 amino acids. CDR1 is SGDLS and CDR2 is YYNGEE in the germline V gene. CDR3 sequence (DNA): TGTGCCAGCAGCGTAGCCCGGGAAACCGGGGAGCTGTTTTTT. This codes for CASSVARETGELFF. Drawing the rest from reference TRBV9 and TRBJ2-2, the complete variable domain is DSGVTQTPKHLITATGQRVTLRCSPRSGDLSVYWYQQSLDQGLQFLIQYYNGEERAKGNILERFSAQQFPDLHSELNLSSLELGDSALYFCASSVARETGELFFGEGSRLTVL.

This chain uses TRBV4-3 with TRBJ1-5, with TRBD1 matching 8 bases. CDR3 size: 14 residues. After removal of 3 bases from V and 8 bases from J, the junction contained 6 bases not matched to a gene. Germline V gene sequence: CDR1 LGHNA, CDR2 YSLEER. The CDR3 DNA reads TGCGCCAGCAGCCAGGGTACAGGGGGGGAGCCCCAGCATTTT. Translation gives CASSQGTGGEPQHF.